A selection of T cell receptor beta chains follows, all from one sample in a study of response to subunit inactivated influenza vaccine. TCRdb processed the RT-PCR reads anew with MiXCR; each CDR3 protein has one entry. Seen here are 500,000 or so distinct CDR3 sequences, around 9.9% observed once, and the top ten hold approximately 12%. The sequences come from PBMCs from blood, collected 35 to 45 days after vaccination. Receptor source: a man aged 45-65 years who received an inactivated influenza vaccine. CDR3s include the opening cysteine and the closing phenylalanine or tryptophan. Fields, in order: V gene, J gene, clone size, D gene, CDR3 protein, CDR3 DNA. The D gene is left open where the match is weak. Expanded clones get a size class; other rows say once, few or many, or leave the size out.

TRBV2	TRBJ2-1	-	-	CASRTSGFSYNEQFF	TGTGCCAGCAGGACATCAGGGTTCTCCTACAATGAGCAGTTCTTC
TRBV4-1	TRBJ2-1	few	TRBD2	CASSQGRAGGSYNEQFF	TGCGCCAGCAGCCAAGGCCGGGCGGGGGGCTCCTACAATGAGCAGTTCTTC
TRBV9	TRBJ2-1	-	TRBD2	CASSGGANEQFF	TGTGCCAGTAGCGGGGGGGCCAATGAGCAGTTCTTC
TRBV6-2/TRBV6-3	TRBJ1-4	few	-	CAGRVAGAKELFF	TGTGCCGGCCGGGTCGCGGGGGCGAAAGAACTGTTTTTT
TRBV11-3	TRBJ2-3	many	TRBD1	CASSLAGGRADTQYF	TGTGCCAGCAGCTTAGCAGGGGGCAGGGCAGATACGCAGTATTTT
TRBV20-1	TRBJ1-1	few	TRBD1	CSASHRGLQNTEAFF	TGCAGTGCATCCCACAGGGGGCTACAGAACACTGAAGCTTTCTTT
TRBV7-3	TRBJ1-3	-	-	CASSPLDGLGEGFGNTIYF	TGTGCCAGCAGCCCCTTGGACGGACTTGGAGAAGGATTTGGAAACACCATATATTTT
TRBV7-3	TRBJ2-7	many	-	CASSLKVGSHYEQYF	TGTGCCAGCAGCTTAAAGGTCGGCAGCCACTACGAGCAGTACTTC
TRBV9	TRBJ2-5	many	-	CASSTQTGDKTQYF	TGTGCCAGCAGCACCCAGACAGGAGACAAGACCCAGTACTTC
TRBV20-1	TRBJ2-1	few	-	CSASGQGTSSYNEQFF	TGCAGTGCTAGTGGACAGGGGACTAGCTCCTACAATGAGCAGTTCTTC
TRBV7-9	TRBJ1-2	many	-	CASSHRVGPTGYTF	TGTGCCAGCAGCCATCGTGTGGGGCCCACTGGCTACACCTTC
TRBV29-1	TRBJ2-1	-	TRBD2	CSVVRLAGGSSYNEQFF	TGCAGCGTTGTCCGGCTAGCGGGAGGGAGCTCCTACAATGAGCAGTTCTTC
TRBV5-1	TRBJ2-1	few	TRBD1	CASSLAGTGNEQFF	TGCGCCAGCAGCTTGGCCGGGACAGGCAATGAGCAGTTCTTC
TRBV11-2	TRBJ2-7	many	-	CASSVGPYEQYF	TGTGCCAGCAGCGTGGGACCCTACGAGCAGTACTTC
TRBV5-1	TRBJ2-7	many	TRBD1	CASQRDSYEQYF	TGCGCCAGCCAAAGGGACAGCTACGAGCAGTACTTC
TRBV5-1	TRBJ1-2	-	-	CASSLEGGREGNGYTF	TGCGCCAGCAGCTTGGAAGGTGGCAGGGAGGGAAATGGCTACACCTTC
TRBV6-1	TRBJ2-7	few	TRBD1	CASSKVGTAGGSYEQYF	TGTGCCAGCAGTAAAGTGGGGACAGCCGGCGGCTCCTACGAGCAGTACTTC
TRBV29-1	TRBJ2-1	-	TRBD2	CSVEIGTSVGSSYNEQFF	TGCAGCGTTGAAATAGGGACTAGCGTGGGGAGCTCCTACAATGAGCAGTTCTTC
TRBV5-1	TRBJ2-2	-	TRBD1	CASTGQGRTGELFF	TGCGCCAGCACCGGACAGGGGCGGACCGGGGAGCTGTTTTTT
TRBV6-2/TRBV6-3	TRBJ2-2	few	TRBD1	CASSYSPGTGPTGELFF	TGTGCCAGCAGTTACTCCCCCGGGACAGGGCCCACCGGGGAGCTGTTTTTT
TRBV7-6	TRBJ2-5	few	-	CASSFIQGPQETQYF	TGTGCCAGCAGCTTTATACAGGGTCCCCAAGAGACCCAGTACTTC
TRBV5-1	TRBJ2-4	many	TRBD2	CASSPGGGRRENIQYF	TGCGCCAGCAGCCCTGGGGGGGGAAGGAGAGAAAACATTCAGTACTTC
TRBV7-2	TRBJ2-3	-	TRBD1	CASLQGITDTQYF	TGTGCCAGCTTACAGGGGATCACAGATACGCAGTATTTT
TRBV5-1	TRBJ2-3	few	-	CASSLDPRGRTDTQYF	TGCGCCAGCAGCTTGGACCCCCGGGGTCGCACAGATACGCAGTATTTT
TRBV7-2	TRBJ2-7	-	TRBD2	CASGGWSGRSIEQYF	TGTGCCAGCGGGGGATGGAGCGGGAGGTCAATCGAGCAGTACTTC